This T cell receptor (beta chain) was captured in a study of T cell responses to AZD1222 COVID-19 vaccine. Study observations and caveats: Increased Spike-specific TCR breadth and depth were observed after two AZD1222 doses. CD4 TCRs associated with vaccination spanned spike, dominating at 160-218 and 743-854. Seropositive at baseline were only 5 or 6 AZD1222 recipients.

Pooled together were second doses at about 4 or about 12 weeks. In germline, CDR1 is SGHVS, CDR2 FQNEAQ. The V end lost 3 bases, the J end lost 1 base, and 9 bases lay between the germline ends. The CDR3 contains 14 residues. Measured with immunoSEQ multiplex PCR; TCRdb has only the in-frame clones, and not every one. Of about 150,000 clones in the sample, more than 85% were seen once. A remark on this clone: Its specificity is not known.

The specimen comprised peripheral blood, sampled 28 days after the second AZD1222 dose. The TCR sequence derives from an adult who received the AZD1222 COVID-19 vaccine. This chain connects TRBV7-8 to TRBJ1-1, with D possibly matching TRBD1 (6 bases). CDR3 sequence reads: CASSLRTENTEAFF. The CDR3 coding sequence is TGTGCCAGCAGCTTGAGGACAGAGAACACTGAAGCTTTCTTT. The full variable domain, in which reference TRBV7-8 and TRBJ1-1 provide the parts outside the CDR3, is GAGVSQSPRYKVAKRGQDVALRCDPISGHVSLFWYQQALGQGPEFLTYFQNEAQLDKSGLPSDRFFAERPEGSVSTLKIQRTQQEDSAVYLCASSLRTENTEAFFGQGTRLTVV.